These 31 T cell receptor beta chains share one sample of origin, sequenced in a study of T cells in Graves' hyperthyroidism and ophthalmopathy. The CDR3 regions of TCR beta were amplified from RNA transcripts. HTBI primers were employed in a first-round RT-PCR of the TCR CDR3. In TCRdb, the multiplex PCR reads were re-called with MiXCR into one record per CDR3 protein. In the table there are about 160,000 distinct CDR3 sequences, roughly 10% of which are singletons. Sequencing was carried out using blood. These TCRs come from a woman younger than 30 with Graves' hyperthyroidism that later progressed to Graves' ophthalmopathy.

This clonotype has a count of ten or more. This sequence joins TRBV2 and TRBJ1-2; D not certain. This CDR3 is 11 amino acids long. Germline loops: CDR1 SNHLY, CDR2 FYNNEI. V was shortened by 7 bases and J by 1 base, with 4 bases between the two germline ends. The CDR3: CASTDNYGYTF. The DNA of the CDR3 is TGTGCCAGCACAGATAACTATGGCTACACCTTC.

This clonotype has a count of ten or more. The CDR3 DNA follows: TGCGCCAGCAGCTGGGGACTAGCGGGAGGAGGTGAGCAGTTCTTC. It encodes CASSWGLAGGGEQFF. The chain employs TRBV5-1 and TRBJ2-1; TRBD2 matches 15 bases. CDR3 size: 15 residues. CDR1 is SGHRS and CDR2 is YFSETQ in the germline V gene. V gave up 3 bases and J gave up 9 bases; unmatched junction bases: 4.

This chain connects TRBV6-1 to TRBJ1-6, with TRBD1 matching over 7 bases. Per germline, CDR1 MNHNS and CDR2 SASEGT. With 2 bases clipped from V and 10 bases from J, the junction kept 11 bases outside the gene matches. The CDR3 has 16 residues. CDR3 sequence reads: CASSERWQGVESPLHF. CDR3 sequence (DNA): TGTGCCAGCAGTGAAAGATGGCAGGGGGTAGAGTCACCCCTCCACTTT.

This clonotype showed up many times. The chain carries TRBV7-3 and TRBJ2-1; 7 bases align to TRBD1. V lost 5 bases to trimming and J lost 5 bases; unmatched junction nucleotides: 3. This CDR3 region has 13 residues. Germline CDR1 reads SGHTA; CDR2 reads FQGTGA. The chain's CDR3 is CASSLGTDNEQFF. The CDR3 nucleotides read TGTGCCAGCAGCCTAGGGACAGACAATGAGCAGTTCTTC.

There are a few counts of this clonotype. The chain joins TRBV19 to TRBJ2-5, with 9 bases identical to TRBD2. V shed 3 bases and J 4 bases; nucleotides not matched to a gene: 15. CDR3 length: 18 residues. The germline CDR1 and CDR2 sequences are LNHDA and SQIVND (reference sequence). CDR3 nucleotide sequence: TGTGCCAGTAGTATTCGCCCTAGCGGGGTCGGGGTAGTAGAGACCCAGTACTTC. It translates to CASSIRPSGVGVVETQYF.

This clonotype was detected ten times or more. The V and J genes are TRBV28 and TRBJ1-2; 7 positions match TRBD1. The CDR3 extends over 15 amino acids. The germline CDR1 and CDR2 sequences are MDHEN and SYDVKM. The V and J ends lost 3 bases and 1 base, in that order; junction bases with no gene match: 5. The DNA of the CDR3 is TGTGCCAGCAGTTTCGGGGACAGCCTTAACTATGGCTACACCTTC. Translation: CASSFGDSLNYGYTF.

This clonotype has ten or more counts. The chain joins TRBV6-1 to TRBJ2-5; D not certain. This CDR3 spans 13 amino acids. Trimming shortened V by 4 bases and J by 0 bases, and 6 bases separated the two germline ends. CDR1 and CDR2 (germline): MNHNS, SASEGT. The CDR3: CASSGTYQETQYF. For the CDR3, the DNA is TGTGCCAGCAGTGGAACTTACCAAGAGACCCAGTACTTC.

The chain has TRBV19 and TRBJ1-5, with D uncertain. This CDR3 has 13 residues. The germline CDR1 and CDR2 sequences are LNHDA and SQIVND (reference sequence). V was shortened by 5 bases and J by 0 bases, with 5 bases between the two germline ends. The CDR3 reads CASSVDSNQPQHF. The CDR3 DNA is TGTGCCAGTAGTGTCGATAGCAATCAGCCCCAGCATTTT.

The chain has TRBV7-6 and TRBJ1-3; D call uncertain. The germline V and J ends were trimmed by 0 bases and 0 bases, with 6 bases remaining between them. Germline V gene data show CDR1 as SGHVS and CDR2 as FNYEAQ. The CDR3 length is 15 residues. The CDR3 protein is CASSLAAGSGNTIYF. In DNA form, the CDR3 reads TGTGCCAGCAGCTTAGCTGCGGGCTCTGGAAACACCATATATTTT.

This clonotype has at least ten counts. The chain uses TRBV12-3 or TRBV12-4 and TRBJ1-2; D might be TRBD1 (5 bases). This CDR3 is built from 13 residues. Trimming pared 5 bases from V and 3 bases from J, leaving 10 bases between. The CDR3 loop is CASSLRQYYGYTF. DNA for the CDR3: TGTGCCAGCAGTCTTCGACAGTACTATGGCTACACCTTC.

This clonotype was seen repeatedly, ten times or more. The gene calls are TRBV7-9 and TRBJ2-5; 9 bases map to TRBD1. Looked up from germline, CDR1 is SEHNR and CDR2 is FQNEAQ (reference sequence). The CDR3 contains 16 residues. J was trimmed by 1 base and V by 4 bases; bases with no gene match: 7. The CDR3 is CASSYRDREFQETQYF. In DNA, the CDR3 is TGTGCCAGCAGCTACCGGGACAGGGAGTTCCAAGAGACCCAGTACTTC. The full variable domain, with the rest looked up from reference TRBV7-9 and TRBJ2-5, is DTGVSQNPRHKITKRGQNVTFRCDPISEHNRLYWYRQTLGQGPEFLTYFQNEAQLEKSRLLSDRFSAERPKGSFSTLEIQRTEQGDSAMYLCASSYRDREFQETQYFGPGTRLLVL.

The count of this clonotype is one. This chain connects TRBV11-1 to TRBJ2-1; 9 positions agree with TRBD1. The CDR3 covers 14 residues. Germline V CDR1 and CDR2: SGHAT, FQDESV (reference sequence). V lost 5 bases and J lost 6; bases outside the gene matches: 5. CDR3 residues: CASSKTTGGNEQFF. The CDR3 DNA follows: TGTGCCAGCAGCAAAACGACAGGGGGCAATGAGCAGTTCTTC. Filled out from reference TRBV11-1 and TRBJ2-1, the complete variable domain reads EAEVAQSPRYKITEKSQAVAFWCDPISGHATLYWYRQILGQGPELLVQFQDESVVDDSQLPKDRFSAERLKGVDSTLKIQPAELGDSAMYLCASSKTTGGNEQFFGPGTRLTVL.

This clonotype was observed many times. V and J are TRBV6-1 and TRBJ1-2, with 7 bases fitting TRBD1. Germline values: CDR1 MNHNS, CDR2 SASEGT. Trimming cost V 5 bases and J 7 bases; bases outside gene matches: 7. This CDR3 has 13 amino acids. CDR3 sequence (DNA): TGTGCCAGCAGTTTAAAGGGGGCCGTTGGCTACACCTTC. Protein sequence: CASSLKGAVGYTF.

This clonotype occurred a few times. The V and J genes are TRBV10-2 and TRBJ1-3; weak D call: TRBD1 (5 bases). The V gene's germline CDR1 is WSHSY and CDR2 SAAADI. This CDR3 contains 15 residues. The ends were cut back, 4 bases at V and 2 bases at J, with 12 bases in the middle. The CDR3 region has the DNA TGCGCCAGCAGTGGTGGCGGGGGAGCTGGAAACACCATATATTTT. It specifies CASSGGGGAGNTIYF.

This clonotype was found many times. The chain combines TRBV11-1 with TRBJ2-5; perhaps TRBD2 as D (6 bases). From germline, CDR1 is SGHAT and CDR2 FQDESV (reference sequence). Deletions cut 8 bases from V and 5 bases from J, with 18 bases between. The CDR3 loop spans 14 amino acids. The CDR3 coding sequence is TGTGCCAGCCGCGGAGGGGTACGTCCGGAGACCCAGTACTTC. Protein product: CASRGGVRPETQYF. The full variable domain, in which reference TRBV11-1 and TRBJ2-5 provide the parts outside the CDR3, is EAEVAQSPRYKITEKSQAVAFWCDPISGHATLYWYRQILGQGPELLVQFQDESVVDDSQLPKDRFSAERLKGVDSTLKIQPAELGDSAMYLCASRGGVRPETQYFGPGTRLLVL.

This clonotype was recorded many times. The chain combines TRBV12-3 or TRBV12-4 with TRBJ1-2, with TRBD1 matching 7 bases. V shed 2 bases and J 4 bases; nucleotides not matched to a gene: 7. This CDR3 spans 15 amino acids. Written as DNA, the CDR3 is TGTGCCAGCAGTTTACGCAGGGGGGCTAGCTATGGCTACACCTTC. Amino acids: CASSLRRGASYGYTF.

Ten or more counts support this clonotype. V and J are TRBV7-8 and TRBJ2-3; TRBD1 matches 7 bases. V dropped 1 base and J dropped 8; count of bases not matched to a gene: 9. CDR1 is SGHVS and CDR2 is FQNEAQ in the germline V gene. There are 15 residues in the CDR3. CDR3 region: CASSLGTGAVSTQYF. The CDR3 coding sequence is TGTGCCAGCAGCTTAGGGACAGGAGCCGTTTCTACGCAGTATTTT.

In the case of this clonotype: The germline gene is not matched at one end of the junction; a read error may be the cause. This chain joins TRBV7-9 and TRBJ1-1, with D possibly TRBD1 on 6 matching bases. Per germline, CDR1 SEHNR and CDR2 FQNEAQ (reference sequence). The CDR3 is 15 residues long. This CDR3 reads CAGSLLTGGNTEAFF. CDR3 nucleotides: TGTGCCGGCAGCCTCTTGACAGGCGGGAACACTGAAGCTTTCTTT.

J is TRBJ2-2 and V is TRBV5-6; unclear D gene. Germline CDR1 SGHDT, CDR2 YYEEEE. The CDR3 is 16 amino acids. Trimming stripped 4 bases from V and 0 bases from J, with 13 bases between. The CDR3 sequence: CASSLLVDSNTGELFF. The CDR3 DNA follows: TGTGCCAGCAGCCTTCTGGTGGATTCGAACACCGGGGAGCTGTTTTTT.

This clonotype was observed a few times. The CDR3 loop is CASSQESTGGRQPQHF. The DNA of the CDR3 is TGCGCCAGCAGCCAAGAGTCGACAGGGGGTCGTCAGCCCCAGCATTTT. The rearrangement links TRBV4-1 to TRBJ1-5; 9 positions match TRBD1. Per germline, CDR1 MGHRA and CDR2 YSYEKL. This CDR3 is built from 16 residues. The V segment lost 0 bases and the J segment 6 bases; nucleotides outside the gene matches: 6.

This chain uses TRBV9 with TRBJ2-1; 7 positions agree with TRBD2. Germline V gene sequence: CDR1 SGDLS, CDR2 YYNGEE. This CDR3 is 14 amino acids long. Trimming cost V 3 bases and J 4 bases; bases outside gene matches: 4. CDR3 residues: CASSAGGGYNEQFF. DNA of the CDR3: TGTGCCAGCAGCGCGGGAGGAGGGTACAATGAGCAGTTCTTC.

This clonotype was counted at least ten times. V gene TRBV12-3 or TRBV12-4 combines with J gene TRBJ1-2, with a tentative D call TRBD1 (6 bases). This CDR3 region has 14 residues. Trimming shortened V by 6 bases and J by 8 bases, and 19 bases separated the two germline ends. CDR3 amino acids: CASSSRQEQEGYTF. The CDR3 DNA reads TGTGCCAGCAGCTCAAGACAGGAACAGGAAGGCTACACCTTC.

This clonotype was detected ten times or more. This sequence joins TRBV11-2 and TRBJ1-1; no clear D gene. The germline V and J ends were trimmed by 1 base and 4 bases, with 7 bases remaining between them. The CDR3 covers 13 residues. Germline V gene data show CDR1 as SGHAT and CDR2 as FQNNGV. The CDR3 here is CASSLVGSTEAFF. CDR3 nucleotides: TGTGCCAGCAGCTTAGTAGGGAGCACTGAAGCTTTCTTT. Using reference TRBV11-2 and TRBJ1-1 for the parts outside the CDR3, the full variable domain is EAGVAQSPRYKIIEKRQSVAFWCNPISGHATLYWYQQILGQGPKLLIQFQNNGVVDDSQLPKDRFSAERLKGVDSTLKIQPAKLEDSAVYLCASSLVGSTEAFFGQGTRLTVV.

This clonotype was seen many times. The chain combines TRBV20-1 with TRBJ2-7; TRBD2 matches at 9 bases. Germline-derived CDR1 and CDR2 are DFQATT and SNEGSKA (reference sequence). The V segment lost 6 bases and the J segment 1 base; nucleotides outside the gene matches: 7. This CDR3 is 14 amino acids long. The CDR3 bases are TGCAGTGCGGTGATACTAGCGGGTTCCTACGAGCAGTACTTC. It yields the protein CSAVILAGSYEQYF.

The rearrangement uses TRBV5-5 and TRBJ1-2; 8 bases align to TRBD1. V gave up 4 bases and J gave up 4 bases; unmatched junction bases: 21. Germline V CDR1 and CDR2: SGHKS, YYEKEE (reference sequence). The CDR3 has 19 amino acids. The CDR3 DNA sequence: TGTGCCAGCAGCCATTCCCTTGGAGGACAGGGAGGGATACTCTATGGCTACACCTTC. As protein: CASSHSLGGQGGILYGYTF. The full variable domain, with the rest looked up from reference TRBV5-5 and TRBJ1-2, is DAGVTQSPTHLIKTRGQQVTLRCSPISGHKSVSWYQQVLGQGPQFIFQYYEKEERGRGNFPDRFSARQFPNYSSELNVNALLLGDSALYLCASSHSLGGQGGILYGYTFGSGTRLTVV.

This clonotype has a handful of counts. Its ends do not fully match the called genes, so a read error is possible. The CDR3 region has the DNA TGTGCCAGCAGATACTCGGGACCTGGAAGCACCATATATTTT. Amino acids: CASRYSGPGSTIYF. V and J are TRBV12-3 or TRBV12-4 and TRBJ1-3, with D possibly matching TRBD1 (5 bases). The CDR3 is made up of 14 amino acids.

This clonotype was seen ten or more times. Written as DNA, the CDR3 is TGTGCCAGCAGCCTTCTGGACAGCGAAGCTTTCTTT. Its protein is CASSLLDSEAFF. The genes are TRBV9 and TRBJ1-1, with D perhaps matching TRBD1 (6 bases). Looked up from germline, CDR1 is SGDLS and CDR2 is YYNGEE. The CDR3 loop spans 12 amino acids. The V end lost 4 bases, the J end lost 8 bases, and 12 bases lay between the germline ends.

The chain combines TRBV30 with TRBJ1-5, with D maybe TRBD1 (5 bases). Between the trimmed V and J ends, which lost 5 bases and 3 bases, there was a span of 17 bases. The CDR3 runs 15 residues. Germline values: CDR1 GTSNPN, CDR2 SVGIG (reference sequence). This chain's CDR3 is CAWGYRGGDNQPQHF. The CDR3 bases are TGTGCCTGGGGGTACCGCGGGGGGGACAATCAGCCCCAGCATTTT.

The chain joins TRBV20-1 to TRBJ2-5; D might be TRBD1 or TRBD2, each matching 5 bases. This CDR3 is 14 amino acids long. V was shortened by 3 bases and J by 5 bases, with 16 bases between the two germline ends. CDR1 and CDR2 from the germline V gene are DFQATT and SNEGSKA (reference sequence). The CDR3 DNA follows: TGCAGTGCTAGTAGCCGCTCCTGGGGGGAGACCCAGTACTTC. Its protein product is CSASSRSWGETQYF.

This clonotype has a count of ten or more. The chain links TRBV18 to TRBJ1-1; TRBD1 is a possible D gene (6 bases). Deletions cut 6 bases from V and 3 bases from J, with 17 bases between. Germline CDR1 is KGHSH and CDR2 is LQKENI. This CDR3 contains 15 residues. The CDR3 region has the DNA TGTGCCAGCTCCCCAACCGGGGCAGGGGACACTGAAGCTTTCTTT. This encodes CASSPTGAGDTEAFF.

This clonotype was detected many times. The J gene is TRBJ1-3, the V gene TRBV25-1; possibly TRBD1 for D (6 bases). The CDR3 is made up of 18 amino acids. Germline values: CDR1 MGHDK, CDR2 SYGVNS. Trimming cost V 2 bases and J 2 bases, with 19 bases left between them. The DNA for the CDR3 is TGTGCCAGCAGTGAAGGATGGGGAGGGGGAACAACTGGAAACACCATATATTTT. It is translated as CASSEGWGGGTTGNTIYF.